These 2 T cell receptor beta chains originate from one sample sequenced in a study of cytomegalovirus exposure and HLA in healthy donors (dated by TCRdb to the late 2010s). Library preparation was by the immunoSEQ multiplex PCR assay. For the multiplex PCR, a mixture combining 60 forward primers for TCR Vbeta segments and 13 reverse primers for TCR Jbeta segments was used. Sourced from immuneACCESS, this table was stored by TCRdb with only in-frame sequences that have V and J called. A share of the clones is absent; for the studies checked, an unresolved V gene accounts for under half, and the remainder has no known explanation. Present in this sample are 150,000 to 200,000 clones, approximately 86% of which were seen just once. The top ten hold roughly 1.8% of the sample. The sample taken for sequencing was PBMCs. Source of these receptors: a woman younger than 30 in good health and CMV-seronegative.

The rearrangement joins TRBV30 to TRBJ1-1; 8 bases align to TRBD1. In germline, CDR1 is GTSNPN, CDR2 SVGIG (reference sequence). This CDR3 has 13 amino acids. The J segment lost 1 base and the V segment lost 6 bases, leaving 4 bases of the junction unmatched. The CDR3 loop is CACRTGPNTEAFF. As DNA, the CDR3 is TGTGCCTGCCGGACAGGGCCGAACACTGAAGCTTTCTTT.

The J gene is TRBJ1-1, the V gene TRBV6-6; a possible D gene is TRBD1 (5 bases). The CDR3 covers 15 residues. Germline V gene sequence: CDR1 MNHNY, CDR2 SVGAGI (reference sequence). V was pared by 1 base and J by 1 base, with 10 bases between. The CDR3 loop reads CASSYFLGANTEAFF. The CDR3 DNA sequence: TGTGCCAGCAGTTACTTTCTAGGGGCGAACACTGAAGCTTTCTTT.